This T cell receptor (beta chain) was captured in a study of cytomegalovirus exposure and HLA in healthy donors. About the research overall: The Caucasian-associated ancestry cluster contained 65% to 85% of the roughly 370 genotyped donors. Findings and limits, study-wide: Common viral pathogens seemed, in a later analysis, to connect with several of the most significant clusters. In a later analysis, about 17,000 TCR beta sequences were associated with HLA alleles at 0.05 false discovery rate.

The primer mix had 60 Vbeta and 13 Jbeta primers. Sequenced by immunoSEQ multiplex PCR; TCRdb stores in-frame clones only, minus some. The sample has 150,000 to 200,000 clones, about 79% seen once; the top ten hold about 2%. This clone was seen only once. Its matching antigen is unknown. The sequenced sample was PBMCs. The TCR originated in a woman aged 45 to 65 in good health and CMV-seronegative.

CDR3 DNA sequence: TGTGCCAGCAGTGTGGGGGGGAAAGCGAATGAAAAACTGTTTTTT. Encoded protein: CASSVGGKANEKLFF. The V gene is TRBV2, the J gene TRBJ1-4, with a weak D call TRBD1 (5 bases). Per germline, CDR1 SNHLY and CDR2 FYNNEI. This CDR3 has 15 residues. V was pared by 4 bases and J by 5 bases, with 14 bases between.